The entry below gives a single T cell receptor beta chain sequence along with its context. In the original analysis: Researchers report that nucleated cell counts were estimated from reference gene primer amplification. The data were produced by immunoSEQ multiplex PCR, yet TCRdb's version contains in-frame clones alone and is incomplete. V and J calls and clone size are copied from that table; D and trimming were computed from the DNA. Among about 380,000 clones listed, around 90% were seen once. V was shortened by 4 bases and J by 5 bases, with 18 bases between the two germline ends. Germline-derived CDR1 and CDR2 are MNHEY and SVGAGI. This CDR3 contains 15 residues. The data derive from a study of blood T cell repertoires in COVID-19. Study as a whole: Samples came from the United States, Italy and Spain, spanning acute and convalescent COVID-19. PBMCs, B-cell-depleted T cells, or T cells were the source of the cDNA or gDNA that made up the material.

This receptor was obtained from a man aged 18 to 29 with active or convalescent COVID-19. Sequencing was done on a sample of peripheral blood. The V gene is TRBV6-5, the J gene TRBJ2-7; TRBD2 might be the D (5 bases). The CDR3 coding sequence is TGTGCCAGCAGTTCCCGGGCGGTCAGAGGGAACGAGCAGTACTTC. This gives the protein CASSSRAVRGNEQYF.